Below, 24 T cell receptor beta chains from the same sample are listed, as sequenced in a study of T cell repertoires in cytomegalovirus infection. MiXCR was run by TCRdb on the reads, yielding one entry per CDR3 protein. The table has under 300,000 distinct CDR3 sequences, approximately 13% seen once. Sequences were obtained from PBMCs. The source of these receptors is a human donor in good health (CMV status not recorded). Some clones in this sample may be carry-over from other donors' samples.

In its sample, this clonotype was seen many times. The rearrangement links TRBV7-2 to TRBJ2-5; the match to TRBD1 covers 9 bases. Germline values: CDR1 SGHTA, CDR2 FQGNSA. Germline trimming cut 3 bases from V and 5 bases from J; bases unmatched to any gene: 7. The CDR3 consists of 15 residues. The chain's CDR3 is CASSFDRGSGETQYF. The CDR3 DNA sequence: TGTGCCAGCAGCTTTGACAGGGGGTCTGGTGAGACCCAGTACTTC.

This sequence joins TRBV20-1 and TRBJ1-2; D is unclear. The CDR3 is 14 amino acids. Trimming shortened V by 3 bases and J by 2 bases, and 13 bases separated the two germline ends. Germline V gene data show CDR1 as DFQATT and CDR2 as SNEGSKA (reference sequence). CDR3 in DNA: TGCAGTGCTAGTTCCACAACTTCAAACTATGGCTACACCTTC. Amino acids: CSASSTTSNYGYTF.

The chain employs TRBV6-2 or TRBV6-3 and TRBJ2-2; no reliable D call. Germline CDR1 MNHEY, CDR2 SVGEGT. CDR3 size: 15 residues. The V gene lost 2 bases and the J gene lost 3 bases, with 10 bases spanning the gap. The CDR3 loop is CASSYARLDTGELFF. The CDR3 coding sequence is TGTGCCAGCAGTTACGCGCGGTTGGACACCGGGGAGCTGTTTTTT.

This clonotype was seen only a few times. This chain uses TRBV19 with TRBJ2-1, with D possibly TRBD2 on 6 matching bases. The germline V gene has CDR1 LNHDA and CDR2 SQIVND (reference sequence). The CDR3 runs 14 residues. The V and J ends lost 5 bases and 3 bases respectively, with 11 bases between them. The CDR3 DNA is TGTGCCAGTAGTTTCAGCGGGCTCTACAATGAGCAGTTCTTC. Its translation: CASSFSGLYNEQFF.

About this clonotype itself: Just one base apart from a much larger clone, this may be a read error. This rearrangement joins TRBV11-3 to TRBJ2-2, with D possibly TRBD1 on 6 matching bases. The V end was cut by 9 bases, the J end by 6 bases, with 11 bases between. Germline V gene sequence: CDR1 SGHNT, CDR2 YENEEA. The CDR3 runs 12 residues. The CDR3 DNA reads as TGTGCCAGTTGGACAGAGGCCGGGGAGCTGTTTTTT. Protein sequence: CASWTEAGELFF.

This clonotype was recorded a few times. The chain joins TRBV29-1 to TRBJ1-2; D is possibly TRBD1 (5 bases). CDR1 and CDR2 (germline): SQVTM, ANQGSEA. Trimming shortened V by 3 bases and J by 6 bases, and 14 bases separated the two germline ends. This CDR3 is built from 13 residues. In DNA form, the CDR3 reads TGCAGCGTTGAGTGGCAGGGCGAGCATGGCTACACCTTC. Translated, it gives CSVEWQGEHGYTF.

This clonotype came up many times. The gene calls are TRBV7-2 and TRBJ2-3, with D perhaps being TRBD1 or TRBD2 (5 bases each). Germline assignment: CDR1 SGHTA and CDR2 FQGNSA. Trimming shortened V by 5 bases and J by 5 bases, and 14 bases separated the two germline ends. This CDR3 region has 14 residues. The CDR3 loop is CASSARDGQDTQYF. Here the CDR3 DNA reads TGTGCCAGCAGCGCCCGGGACGGCCAAGATACGCAGTATTTT. The full variable domain, completed using reference TRBV7-2 and TRBJ2-3, is GAGVSQSPSNKVTEKGKDVELRCDPISGHTALYWYRQSLGQGLEFLIYFQGNSAPDKSGLPSDRFSAERTGGSVSTLTIQRTQQEDSAVYLCASSARDGQDTQYFGPGTRLTVL.

This clonotype was detected ten times or more. The V gene is TRBV7-2, the J gene TRBJ2-7, with unresolved D. The CDR3 totals 15 residues. The V gene lost 5 bases and the J gene lost 2 bases, with 16 bases spanning the gap. The germline gives CDR1 SGHTA, CDR2 FQGNSA. The CDR3 loop reads CASSGPAGRTYEQYF. CDR3 DNA: TGTGCCAGCAGCGGTCCGGCTGGCAGAACCTACGAGCAGTACTTC.

Only a few counts were recorded for this clonotype. The rearrangement uses TRBV20-1 and TRBJ1-4; 9 nucleotides line up with TRBD1. V gave up 6 bases and J gave up 4 bases; unmatched junction bases: 3. The CDR3 runs 13 residues. CDR1 is DFQATT, CDR2 SNEGSKA, per germline (reference sequence). The CDR3 region is CSARDRDNEKLFF. The CDR3, as DNA: TGCAGTGCGAGGGACAGGGATAATGAAAAACTGTTTTTT.

The table lists this clonotype with many counts. The V and J genes are TRBV7-2 and TRBJ2-5; 7 nucleotides match TRBD2. CDR1 is SGHTA, CDR2 FQGNSA, per germline. This CDR3 has 19 amino acids. V was clipped by 0 bases and J by 0 bases; unmatched bases: 13. CDR3 DNA sequence: TGTGCCAGCAGCTTAGCTCAAGGCGGGCCGGGAGGATACCAAGAGACCCAGTACTTC. Amino acid sequence: CASSLAQGGPGGYQETQYF.

This clonotype has more than one count but fewer than ten. V gene TRBV5-5 combines with J gene TRBJ1-1; the D gene is possibly TRBD1 (5 bases). Trimming left V 2 bases short and J 1 base short, with 9 bases between. Germline CDR1 SGHKS, CDR2 YYEKEE (reference sequence). The CDR3 loop spans 14 amino acids. The CDR3 region has the DNA TGTGCCAGCAGCTTTAACAGGAGGAACACTGAAGCTTTCTTT. Amino acids: CASSFNRRNTEAFF. Full variable domain (rest looked up from reference TRBV5-5 and TRBJ1-1): DAGVTQSPTHLIKTRGQQVTLRCSPISGHKSVSWYQQVLGQGPQFIFQYYEKEERGRGNFPDRFSARQFPNYSSELNVNALLLGDSALYLCASSFNRRNTEAFFGQGTRLTVV.

This clonotype was counted ten times or more. The chain carries TRBV7-2 and TRBJ1-6; D uncertain. V lost 2 bases to trimming and J lost 10 bases, with 12 bases between them. This CDR3 contains 14 residues. The germline V gene encodes CDR1 SGHTA and CDR2 FQGNSA. CDR3 sequence: CASSLKARESPLHF. CDR3 bases: TGTGCCAGCAGCTTAAAGGCCAGAGAGTCACCCCTCCACTTT.

In DNA form, the CDR3 reads TGTGCCAGCAGTTACTCGACGGGGACCTCGAGGCGGGGCTACACCTTC. Amino acid sequence: CASSYSTGTSRRGYTF. The chain recombines TRBV6-2 or TRBV6-3 with TRBJ1-2; D perhaps matches TRBD1 (5 bases). The CDR3 has 16 amino acids. Trimming cost V 0 bases and J 8 bases, with 19 bases left between them. Germline CDR1 is MNHEY and CDR2 is SVGEGT.

In this sample, this clonotype turned up many times. The chain recombines TRBV6-2 or TRBV6-3 with TRBJ1-1; D is unresolved. The germline V gene encodes CDR1 MNHEY and CDR2 SVGEGT. Trimming cost V 1 base and J 4 bases, with 10 bases left between them. This CDR3 spans 14 amino acids. The CDR3 spells CASSYLADGTEAFF. As DNA, the CDR3 is TGTGCCAGCAGTTACTTGGCAGACGGCACTGAAGCTTTCTTT.

This clonotype turned up a few times. The V gene is TRBV4-3, the J gene TRBJ1-5; a weak D match, TRBD1 (5 bases). The V gene's germline CDR1 is LGHNA and CDR2 YSLEER. The CDR3 contains 15 residues. The V gene lost 0 bases and the J gene lost 7 bases, with 13 bases spanning the gap. The CDR3 DNA sequence: TGCGCCAGCAGCCAAGATCATCAGGGCCGCCAGCCCCAGCATTTT. Its translation is CASSQDHQGRQPQHF.

This clonotype was seen at least ten times. The chain employs TRBV7-2 and TRBJ1-2; 7 nucleotides agree with TRBD1. The CDR3 consists of 15 residues. The J segment lost 5 bases and the V segment lost 4 bases, leaving 10 bases of the junction unmatched. The germline V gene has CDR1 SGHTA and CDR2 FQGNSA. CDR3 in amino acids: CASSSPTGIRYGYTF. The DNA for the CDR3 is TGTGCCAGCAGCTCACCGACAGGGATCCGGTATGGCTACACCTTC.

The chain has TRBV29-1 and TRBJ2-7; D tentatively reads TRBD1 or TRBD2 (5 bases each). The germline gives CDR1 SQVTM, CDR2 ANQGSEA. V was shortened by 3 bases and J by 9 bases, with 18 bases between the two germline ends. The CDR3 covers 13 residues. The CDR3 protein is CSVEVAGTATQYF. DNA for the CDR3: TGCAGCGTTGAGGTCGCCGGGACGGCGACGCAGTACTTC.

This clonotype was counted at least ten times. This chain joins TRBV7-2 and TRBJ1-2; TRBD1 agrees at 8 bases. After removal of 5 bases from V and 3 bases from J, the junction contained 8 bases not matched to a gene. The CDR3 has 15 amino acids. CDR1 and CDR2 from the germline V gene are SGHTA and FQGNSA. The CDR3 nucleotides are TGTGCCAGCAGCACTCGGACAGGGAAAGACTATGGCTACACCTTC. Protein product: CASSTRTGKDYGYTF.

This clonotype was observed at least ten times. The rearrangement uses TRBV5-6 and TRBJ2-3, with D tentatively TRBD2 (6 bases). CDR3 length equals 16 residues. V gave up 3 bases and J gave up 2 bases, with 16 bases separating them. Germline V lookup: CDR1 SGHDT, CDR2 YYEEEE. CDR3 loop: CASSSPPGVDTDTQYF. The CDR3 DNA reads as TGTGCCAGCAGCTCCCCCCCGGGAGTGGACACAGATACGCAGTATTTT.

In this sample, this clonotype turned up many times. The CDR3 protein is CASSYTGSAPLHF. CDR3 in DNA: TGTGCCAGCAGTTACACGGGTTCGGCACCCCTCCACTTT. V and J are TRBV6-5 and TRBJ1-6; D not resolved. The ends were cut back, 2 bases at V and 11 bases at J, with 10 bases in the middle. This CDR3 contains 13 residues. Germline V gene sequence: CDR1 MNHEY, CDR2 SVGAGI.

This clonotype was seen ten or more times. The chain combines TRBV24-1 with TRBJ2-6, with no clear D. The CDR3 spans 15 residues. V lost 3 bases and J lost 0, with 5 bases in between. Germline values: CDR1 KGHDR, CDR2 SFDVKD. The CDR3 DNA reads as TGTGCCACCAGTGATGGACCCTCTGGGGCCAACGTCCTGACTTTC. It encodes CATSDGPSGANVLTF.

The chain links TRBV6-2 or TRBV6-3 to TRBJ2-7, with 7 bases fitting TRBD2. The V gene's germline CDR1 is MNHEY and CDR2 SVGEGT. V shed 8 bases, J shed 2 bases, and the junction held 6 bases outside the gene matches. The CDR3 is 13 amino acids. The CDR3 spells CASSSTSPYEQYF. The DNA for the CDR3 is TGTGCCAGCTCCTCGACTAGCCCCTACGAGCAGTACTTC.

This clonotype was seen only a few times. The CDR3 region is CASRTSTGELFF. The CDR3 coding sequence is TGTGCCAGCAGAACATCCACCGGGGAGCTGTTTTTT. The chain has TRBV6-1 and TRBJ2-2; D call uncertain. Trimming took 6 bases from V and 4 from J, leaving 6 bases between them. CDR3 length: 12 residues. Germline values: CDR1 MNHNS, CDR2 SASEGT.

This sequence joins TRBV4-3 and TRBJ1-2, with D possibly being TRBD1 (5 bases). Germline assignment: CDR1 LGHNA and CDR2 YSLEER. Deletions cut 0 bases from V and 7 bases from J, with 15 bases between. The CDR3 extends over 15 amino acids. CDR3 nucleotide sequence: TGCGCCAGCAGCCAAGATTTTAGGGGTTCGATTGGCTACACCTTC. Its protein product is CASSQDFRGSIGYTF.